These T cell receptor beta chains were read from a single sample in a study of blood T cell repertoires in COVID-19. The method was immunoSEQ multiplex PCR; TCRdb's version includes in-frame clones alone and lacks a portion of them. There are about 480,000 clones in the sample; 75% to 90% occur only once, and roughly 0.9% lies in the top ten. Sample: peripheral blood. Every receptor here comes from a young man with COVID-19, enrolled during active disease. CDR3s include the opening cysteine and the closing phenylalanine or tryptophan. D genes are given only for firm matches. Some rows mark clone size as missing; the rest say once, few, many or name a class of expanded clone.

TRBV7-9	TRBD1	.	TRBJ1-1	CASSHGTEKAFF	TGTGCCAGCAGCCACGGGACAGAGAAAGCTTTCTTT
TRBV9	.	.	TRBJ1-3	CASSVNTGNTIYF	TGTGCCAGCAGCGTAAACACTGGAAACACCATATATTTT
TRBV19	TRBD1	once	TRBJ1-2	CASRTGTGGYGYTF	TGTGCCAGTCGTACCGGGACAGGGGGCTATGGCTACACCTTC
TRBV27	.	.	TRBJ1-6	CASSRQESPLHF	TGTGCCAGCAGTCGACAGGAATCACCCCTCCACTTT
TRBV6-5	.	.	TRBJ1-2	CASSSLYGYTF	TGTGCCAGCAGTTCCCTCTATGGCTACACCTTC
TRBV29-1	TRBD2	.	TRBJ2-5	CSVEGVETSGRALQETQYF	TGCAGCGTTGAAGGGGTGGAGACTAGCGGGAGGGCACTCCAAGAGACCCAGTACTTC
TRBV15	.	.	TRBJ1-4	CATSRTVLATNEKLFF	TGTGCCACCAGCAGGACAGTTCTTGCAACTAATGAAAAACTGTTTTTT
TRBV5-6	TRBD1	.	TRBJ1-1	CASSLDRGEMNTEAFF	TGTGCCAGCAGCTTGGACAGGGGGGAAATGAACACTGAAGCTTTCTTT
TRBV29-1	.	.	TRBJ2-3	CSVGTLQGHDTQYF	TGCAGCGTTGGTACACTACAGGGCCACGATACGCAGTATTTT
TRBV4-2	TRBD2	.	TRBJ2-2	CASSQDTSGGAGELFF	TGTGCCAGCAGCCAAGATACTAGCGGGGGGGCCGGGGAGCTGTTTTTT
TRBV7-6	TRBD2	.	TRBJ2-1	CASSPSGGRNNEQFF	TGTGCCAGCAGTCCTAGCGGGGGAAGGAACAATGAGCAGTTCTTC
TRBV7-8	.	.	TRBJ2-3	CASSDVGASTDTQYF	TGTGCCAGCAGCGATGTGGGGGCGAGCACAGATACGCAGTATTTT
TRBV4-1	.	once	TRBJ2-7	CASSQVLPPYEQYF	TGCGCCAGCAGCCAAGTTCTTCCTCCCTACGAGCAGTACTTC
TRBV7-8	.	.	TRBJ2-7	CASSLAPERGEQYF	TGTGCCAGCAGCTTAGCCCCCGAGCGTGGCGAGCAGTACTTC
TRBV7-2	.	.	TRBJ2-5	CASSLVGGAQYF	TGTGCCAGCAGCTTAGTAGGGGGGGCCCAGTACTTC
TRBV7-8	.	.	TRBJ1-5	CASSPRGRQPQHF	TGTGCCAGCAGCCCCCGAGGGAGACAGCCCCAGCATTTT
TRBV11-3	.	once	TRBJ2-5	CASSSRQETQYF	TGTGCCAGCAGCTCTAGACAAGAGACCCAGTACTTC
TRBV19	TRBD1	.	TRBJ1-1	CASSFQGASVEAFF	TGTGCCAGTAGTTTTCAGGGGGCGTCTGTTGAAGCTTTCTTT
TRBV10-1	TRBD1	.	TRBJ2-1	CASSEIPGQGANEQFF	TGCGCCAGCAGTGAAATACCGGGACAGGGGGCCAATGAGCAGTTCTTC
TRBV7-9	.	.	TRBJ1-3	CASSFETYGNTIYF	TGTGCCAGCAGCTTTGAGACATACGGAAACACCATATATTTT
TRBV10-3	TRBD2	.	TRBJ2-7	CAIRAGGAYEQYF	TGTGCCATCAGAGCGGGAGGCGCCTACGAGCAGTACTTC
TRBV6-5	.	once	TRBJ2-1	CASSYSSSSYNEQFF	TGTGCCAGCAGTTATAGCAGCAGCTCCTACAATGAGCAGTTCTTC
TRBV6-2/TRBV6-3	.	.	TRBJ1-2	CASSHPTAAFNGYTF	TGTGCCAGCAGTCACCCGACTGCAGCATTTAATGGCTACACCTTC
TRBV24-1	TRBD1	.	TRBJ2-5	CATSVLRDRRETQYF	TGTGCCACCAGCGTCCTCCGGGACAGGAGGGAGACCCAGTACTTC
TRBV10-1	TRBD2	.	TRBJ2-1	CASSAGTSGRYEQFF	TGCGCCAGCAGTGCCGGGACTAGCGGGAGATATGAGCAGTTCTTC
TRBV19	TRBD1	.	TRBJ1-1	CASSYGTGLEAFF	TGTGCCAGTAGTTACGGGACAGGTCTTGAAGCTTTCTTT